The 15 T cell receptor beta chains below were found in one sample sequenced in a study of T cell changes during pregnancy in multiple sclerosis. Using immunoSEQ multiplex PCR, the repertoire was profiled, and TCRdb retains in-frame clones only, with some absent. The table includes approximately 21,000 clones, about 87% detected once. This material consisted of CD8+ T cells from peripheral blood mononuclear cells, taken in the third trimester of pregnancy. These receptors all come from a female donor in good health, enrolled as a control in a pregnancy study.

In this sample, this clone turned up once. This CDR3 reads CASSLGRDEQYF. CDR3 coding DNA: TGTGCCAGCAGCTTAGGTCGCGACGAGCAGTACTTC. The rearrangement joins TRBV7-9 to TRBJ2-7; unclear D gene. Trimming removed 1 base from V and 5 bases from J, with 6 bases in between. The length of the CDR3 is 12 residues. Germline V lookup: CDR1 SEHNR, CDR2 FQNEAQ (reference sequence).

The chain carries TRBV7-9 and TRBJ2-1; TRBD2 matches 8 bases. CDR1 is SEHNR, CDR2 FQNEAQ, per germline (reference sequence). The trim removed 4 bases at V and 2 bases at J, leaving 4 bases unmatched. CDR3 length: 15 amino acids. The CDR3 here is CASSSLAGPYNEQFF. The CDR3 DNA reads TGTGCCAGCAGCTCGTTAGCGGGGCCCTACAATGAGCAGTTCTTC.

The chain uses TRBV7-9 and TRBJ1-2; D might be TRBD1 (5 bases). Germline lookup yields CDR1 SEHNR and CDR2 FQNEAQ (reference sequence). The V gene lost 6 bases and the J gene lost 2 bases, with 10 bases spanning the gap. The CDR3 consists of 13 residues. CDR3 in DNA: TGTGCCAGCAGTACCAAGGGGAACTATGGCTACACCTTC. Amino acid sequence: CASSTKGNYGYTF.

CDR3 DNA: TGTGCCAGCTCACCAATCGGGGGATCGGGCACTGAAGCTTTCTTT. Its protein is CASSPIGGSGTEAFF. The V and J genes are TRBV18 and TRBJ1-1; possible D gene TRBD1, 5 bases. The CDR3 loop spans 15 amino acids. Germline V lookup: CDR1 KGHSH, CDR2 LQKENI. Trimming took off 2 bases at V and 4 bases at J, with 14 bases between the two ends.

The chain links TRBV2 to TRBJ2-4; the match to TRBD2 covers 10 bases. V gave up 7 bases and J gave up 8 bases; unmatched junction bases: 11. The CDR3 spans 15 residues. The germline V gene encodes CDR1 SNHLY and CDR2 FYNNEI. CDR3 sequence: CASINSGRAQDIQYF. The CDR3 DNA sequence: TGTGCCAGCATTAACAGCGGGAGGGCCCAGGACATTCAGTACTTC.

V usage is TRBV6-4 and J usage is TRBJ2-3; TRBD2 matches at 10 bases. CDR3 length equals 15 residues. CDR1 MRHNA and CDR2 SNTAGT come from the germline V gene. The junction had 2 bases not matched to a gene; V was cut back by 5 bases and J by 0 bases. The CDR3 loop is CASSPTSGSTDTQYF. The DNA of the CDR3 is TGTGCCAGCAGTCCGACTAGCGGGAGCACAGATACGCAGTATTTT.

This rearrangement joins TRBV2 to TRBJ2-3; 9 positions agree with TRBD1. Germline-derived CDR1 and CDR2 are SNHLY and FYNNEI. J lost 5 bases, V lost 4 bases, and 13 bases had no gene match. The CDR3 runs 17 residues. The CDR3 here is CASSAGVGTGMQDTQYF. CDR3 sequence (DNA): TGTGCCAGCAGTGCGGGGGTCGGGACAGGGATGCAAGATACGCAGTATTTT.

The rearrangement joins TRBV7-3 to TRBJ2-7, with D possibly TRBD2 on 6 matching bases. Germline CDR1 reads SGHTA; CDR2 reads FQGTGA. CDR3 length equals 13 residues. V lost 0 bases and J 6 bases, leaving 9 bases between the germline ends. CDR3 amino acids: CASSLTLTSEQYF. Here the CDR3 DNA reads TGTGCCAGCAGCTTAACGTTGACTAGCGAGCAGTACTTC.

The genes are TRBV10-3 and TRBJ2-1; tentative D call: TRBD2 (5 bases). V shed 2 bases and J shed 4 bases, with 12 bases lying between them. This CDR3 has 15 residues. The germline CDR1 and CDR2 sequences are ENHRY and SYGVKD. This CDR3 reads CAISEMGSRYNEQFF. The CDR3, as DNA: TGTGCCATCAGTGAGATGGGGAGTCGGTACAATGAGCAGTTCTTC.

The chain's CDR3 is CASSLAVNTGELFF. In DNA, the CDR3 is TGCGCCAGCAGTCTAGCGGTGAACACCGGGGAGCTGTTTTTT. This rearrangement joins TRBV5-1 to TRBJ2-2; 7 positions agree with TRBD2. CDR1 SGHRS and CDR2 YFSETQ come from the germline V gene. V lost 5 bases, J lost 1 base, and 2 bases stayed unmatched. The length of the CDR3 is 14 residues.

This CDR3 is CASSTDGGPYNEQFF. The CDR3 DNA follows: TGTGCCAGCAGCACGGATGGCGGGCCCTACAATGAGCAGTTCTTC. J is TRBJ2-1 and V is TRBV5-4, with D tentatively TRBD2 (5 bases). Germline V lookup: CDR1 SGHNT, CDR2 YYREEE (reference sequence). V lost 4 bases and J lost 2, with 13 bases in between. CDR3 size: 15 residues.

The rearrangement uses TRBV5-1 and TRBJ2-1; 8 bases fit TRBD2. Germline V gives CDR1 SGHRS, CDR2 YFSETQ. The V gene end was trimmed by 2 bases and the J gene end by 6 bases; junction bases not matched to a gene: 7. The CDR3 has 15 residues. The CDR3 region has the DNA TGCGCCAGCAGCTTTAGCGGGGCGGCTTCCAATGAGCAGTTCTTC. This codes for CASSFSGAASNEQFF.

J is TRBJ2-7 and V is TRBV27; weak D call: TRBD2 (6 bases). Germline V lookup: CDR1 MNHEY, CDR2 SMNVEV (reference sequence). V gave up 0 bases and J gave up 4 bases, with 10 bases separating them. CDR3 length: 14 residues. The CDR3, as DNA: TGTGCCAGCAGTTTATCCTCCCGGGGGTACGAGCAGTACTTC. Its protein product is CASSLSSRGYEQYF.

The chain recombines TRBV27 with TRBJ2-7; perhaps TRBD2 as D (6 bases). The CDR3 has 14 amino acids. The germline V gene encodes CDR1 MNHEY and CDR2 SMNVEV (reference sequence). Trimming shortened V by 5 bases and J by 6 bases, and 17 bases separated the two germline ends. The CDR3 loop is CASSAASEWGEQYF. DNA of the CDR3: TGTGCCAGCAGTGCCGCTAGCGAGTGGGGCGAGCAGTACTTC.

V usage is TRBV2 and J usage is TRBJ2-7; tentatively, D is TRBD2 (6 bases). The CDR3 totals 13 residues. The germline CDR1 and CDR2 sequences are SNHLY and FYNNEI. V was pared by 10 bases and J by 5 bases, with 18 bases between. In DNA form, the CDR3 reads TGTGCCATCACCGGGACTTCGCCACACGAGCAGTACTTC. Translating it yields CAITGTSPHEQYF.